These 10 T cell receptor beta chains were sequenced from one sample in a study of T cell changes during pregnancy in multiple sclerosis. TCRdb keeps only in-frame clones here, not all; method: immunoSEQ multiplex PCR. The table records about 40,000 clones, about 90% of them present only once. This specimen consisted of CD4+ T cells from peripheral blood mononuclear cells, obtained before pregnancy. All receptors come from a female donor with multiple sclerosis, enrolled in a pregnancy study.

The chain is built from TRBV9 and TRBJ2-1, with D maybe TRBD1 (6 bases). Germline assignment: CDR1 SGDLS and CDR2 YYNGEE. Trimming took 4 bases from V and 5 from J, leaving 19 bases between them. The CDR3 has 16 amino acids. CDR3 amino acids: CASSPYTLGGDNEQFF. As DNA, the CDR3 is TGTGCCAGCAGCCCATACACCCTAGGGGGAGACAATGAGCAGTTCTTC.

The V gene is TRBV27, the J gene TRBJ1-1; D possibly corresponds to TRBD1 (6 bases). Germline lookup yields CDR1 MNHEY and CDR2 SMNVEV (reference sequence). The ends were cut back, 5 bases at V and 7 bases at J, with 11 bases in the middle. The CDR3 extends over 12 amino acids. The CDR3, as DNA: TGTGCCAGCAGTCCTGACAGGTTTGAAGCTTTCTTT. This encodes CASSPDRFEAFF.

The chain is built from TRBV6-5 and TRBJ2-4; D gene unclear. This CDR3 comprises 16 residues. The V gene lost 2 bases and the J gene lost 1 base, with 12 bases spanning the gap. CDR1 MNHEY and CDR2 SVGAGI come from the germline V gene. The CDR3, as DNA: TGTGCCAGCAGTTACACTGGGCTTCGGGCCAAAAACATTCAGTACTTC. Translation: CASSYTGLRAKNIQYF.

The chain couples TRBV19 to TRBJ2-7; 11 bases are shared with TRBD1. V was clipped by 10 bases and J by 2 bases; unmatched bases: 7. CDR1 is LNHDA, CDR2 SQIVND, per germline (reference sequence). CDR3 length: 14 amino acids. The CDR3 region is CATGTGGLPYEQYF. In nucleotides, the CDR3 is TGTGCCACCGGGACAGGGGGACTTCCCTACGAGCAGTACTTC. The full variable domain, in which reference TRBV19 and TRBJ2-7 provide the parts outside the CDR3, is DGGITQSPKYLFRKEGQNVTLSCEQNLNHDAMYWYRQDPGQGLRLIYYSQIVNDFQKGDIAEGYSVSREKKESFPLTVTSAQKNPTAFYLCATGTGGLPYEQYFGPGTRLTVT.

The chain recombines TRBV2 with TRBJ1-2; D is unclear. From germline, CDR1 is SNHLY and CDR2 FYNNEI. V lost 0 bases and J 4 bases, leaving 9 bases between the germline ends. The CDR3 is 14 residues long. The CDR3 spells CASSEAKGLYGYTF. CDR3 bases: TGTGCCAGCAGTGAAGCGAAAGGACTCTATGGCTACACCTTC.

V and J are TRBV5-1 and TRBJ2-1; a possible D gene is TRBD2 (6 bases). CDR3 length: 17 residues. V was shortened by 6 bases and J by 5 bases, with 24 bases between the two germline ends. The germline CDR1 and CDR2 sequences are SGHRS and YFSETQ. The CDR3 bases are TGCGCCAGCAATGGGGCTAAAATACTAGGAGGGGACAATGAGCAGTTCTTC. Translating it yields CASNGAKILGGDNEQFF. The full variable domain, completed using reference TRBV5-1 and TRBJ2-1, is KAGVTQTPRYLIKTRGQQVTLSCSPISGHRSVSWYQQTPGQGLQFLFEYFSETQRNKGNFPGRFSGRQFSNSRSEMNVSTLELGDSALYLCASNGAKILGGDNEQFFGPGTRLTVL.

The table lists this clone with a few counts. The J gene is TRBJ2-1, the V gene TRBV6-5; the D gene is possibly TRBD2 (6 bases). The ends were cut back, 2 bases at V and 7 bases at J, with 18 bases in the middle. From germline, CDR1 is MNHEY and CDR2 SVGAGI. The CDR3 has 16 amino acids. The chain's CDR3 is CASSYRGVSMGNEQFF. CDR3 nucleotides: TGTGCCAGCAGTTACCGCGGGGTCTCAATGGGTAATGAGCAGTTCTTC.

The V gene is TRBV4-1, the J gene TRBJ2-7, with D perhaps matching TRBD2 (5 bases). The CDR3 extends over 17 amino acids. The germline V gene has CDR1 MGHRA and CDR2 YSYEKL. Between the trimmed V and J ends, which lost 3 bases and 0 bases, there was a span of 18 bases. The CDR3 is CASSQVDFIGSSYEQYF. As DNA, the CDR3 is TGCGCCAGCAGCCAGGTGGACTTTATCGGGTCCTCCTACGAGCAGTACTTC.

The chain employs TRBV2 and TRBJ1-2, with D uncertain. This CDR3 has 15 amino acids. V shed 7 bases and J shed 12 bases, with 27 bases lying between them. Germline V gene sequence: CDR1 SNHLY, CDR2 FYNNEI. The CDR3 sequence: CASTHSLNYAAAHTF. The CDR3 nucleotides read TGTGCCAGCACCCATTCTTTAAACTACGCAGCGGCACACACCTTC.

The J gene is TRBJ2-1, the V gene TRBV5-6, with 12 nucleotides matching TRBD2. Looked up from germline, CDR1 is SGHDT and CDR2 is YYEEEE. V was clipped by 4 bases and J by 4 bases; unmatched bases: 12. The CDR3 extends over 18 amino acids. This CDR3 reads CASSPGLAGGPRYNEQFF. The CDR3 DNA sequence: TGTGCCAGCAGCCCTGGGCTAGCGGGAGGGCCTAGATACAATGAGCAGTTCTTC.